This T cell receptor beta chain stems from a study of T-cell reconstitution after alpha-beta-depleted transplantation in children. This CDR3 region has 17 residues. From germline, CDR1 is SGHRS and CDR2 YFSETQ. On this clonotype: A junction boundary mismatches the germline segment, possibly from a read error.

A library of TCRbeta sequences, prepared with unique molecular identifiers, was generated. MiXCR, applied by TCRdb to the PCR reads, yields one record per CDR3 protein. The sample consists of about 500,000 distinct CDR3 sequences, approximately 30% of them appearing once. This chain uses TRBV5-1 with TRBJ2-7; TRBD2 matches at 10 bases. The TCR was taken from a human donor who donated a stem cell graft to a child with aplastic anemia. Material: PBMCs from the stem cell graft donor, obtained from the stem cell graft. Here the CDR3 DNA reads TGCGCCACCAGCTCCGGGACTAGCGTCAAGAGCTCCTACGAGCAGTACTTC. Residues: CATSSGTSVKSSYEQYF.